This entry is about one T cell receptor (beta chain). Sequencing was performed with immunoSEQ multiplex PCR; in TCRdb, only in-frame clones are kept and a portion is missing. Among about 2,100,000 clones listed, approximately 94% were seen once. The sample comes from a study of shared clonotypes between healthy human individuals. The CDR3 loop spans 14 amino acids. Trimming removed 5 bases from V and 3 bases from J; junction bases left unmatched: 7. Germline V gene data show CDR1 as MNHEY and CDR2 as SMNVEV (reference sequence). Naive CD8 cells lacked CD45RO, underwent positive selection for CCR7 and left out terminally differentiated effector memory CD45RA+ cells.

V is TRBV27 and J is TRBJ2-7; 7 bases agree with TRBD1. This TCR was sampled from a man aged 18 to 30 in good health. Some clones in this sample may be carry-over from other donors' samples. The sequenced sample was naive CD8+ T cells from PBMCs. The CDR3 loop reads CASSPRRGYYEQYF. CDR3 bases: TGTGCCAGCAGTCCCCGCAGGGGGTACTACGAGCAGTACTTC.